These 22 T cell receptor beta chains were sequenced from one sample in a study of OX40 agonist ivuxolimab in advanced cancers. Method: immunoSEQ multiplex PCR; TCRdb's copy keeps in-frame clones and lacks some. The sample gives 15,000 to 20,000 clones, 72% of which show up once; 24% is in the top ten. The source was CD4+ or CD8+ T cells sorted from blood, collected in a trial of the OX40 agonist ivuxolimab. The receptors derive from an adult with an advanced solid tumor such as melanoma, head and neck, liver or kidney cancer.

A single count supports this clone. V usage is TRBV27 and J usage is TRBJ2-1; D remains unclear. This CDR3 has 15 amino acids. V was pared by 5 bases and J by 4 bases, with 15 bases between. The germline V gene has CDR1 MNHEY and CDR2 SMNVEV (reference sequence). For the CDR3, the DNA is TGTGCCAGCAGTCCCCACTCCGCCCTTTACAATGAGCAGTTCTTC. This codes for CASSPHSALYNEQFF.

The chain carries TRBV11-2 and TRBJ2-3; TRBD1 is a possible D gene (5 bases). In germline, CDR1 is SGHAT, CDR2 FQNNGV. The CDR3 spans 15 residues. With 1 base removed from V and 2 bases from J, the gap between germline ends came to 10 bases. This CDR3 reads CASSLGPRATDTQYF. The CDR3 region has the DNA TGTGCCAGCAGCTTAGGTCCCAGGGCCACAGATACGCAGTATTTT.

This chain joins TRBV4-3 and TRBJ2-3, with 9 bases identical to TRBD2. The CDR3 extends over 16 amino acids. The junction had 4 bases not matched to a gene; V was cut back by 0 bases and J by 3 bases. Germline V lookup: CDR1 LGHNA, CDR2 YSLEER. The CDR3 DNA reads TGCGCCAGCAGCCAAGAGGTAGCGGGGGCAACAGATACGCAGTATTTT. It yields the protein CASSQEVAGATDTQYF.

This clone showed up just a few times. DNA for the CDR3: TGTGCCAGCAGTCCTGGCGGGGTCCAGTACTTC. Translated: CASSPGGVQYF. The V gene is TRBV9, the J gene TRBJ2-5; a possible D gene is TRBD2 (6 bases). V shed 5 bases and J shed 10 bases, with 12 bases lying between them. This CDR3 has 11 amino acids. Looked up from germline, CDR1 is SGDLS and CDR2 is YYNGEE.

CDR3 sequence reads: CASSYNSYNEQFF. CDR3 coding DNA: TGTGCCAGCAGTTACAACTCCTACAATGAGCAGTTCTTC. This chain connects TRBV6-5 to TRBJ2-1; D ambiguous. The germline V gene encodes CDR1 MNHEY and CDR2 SVGAGI. This CDR3 has 13 amino acids. Trimming cost V 2 bases and J 0 bases, with 2 bases left between them.

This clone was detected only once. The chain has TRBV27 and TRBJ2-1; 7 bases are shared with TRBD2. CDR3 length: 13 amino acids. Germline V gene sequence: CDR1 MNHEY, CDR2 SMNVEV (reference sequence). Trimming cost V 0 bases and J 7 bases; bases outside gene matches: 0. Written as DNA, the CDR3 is TGTGCCAGCAGTTTATCCGGGGGGAATGAGCAGTTCTTC. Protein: CASSLSGGNEQFF.

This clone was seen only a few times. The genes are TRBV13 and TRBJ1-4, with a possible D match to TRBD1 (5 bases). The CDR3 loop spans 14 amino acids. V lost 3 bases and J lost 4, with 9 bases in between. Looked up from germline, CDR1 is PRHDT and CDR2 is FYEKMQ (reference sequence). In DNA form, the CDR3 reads TGTGCCAGCAGCTTTCAGGGTGTTAATGAAAAACTGTTTTTT. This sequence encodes CASSFQGVNEKLFF.

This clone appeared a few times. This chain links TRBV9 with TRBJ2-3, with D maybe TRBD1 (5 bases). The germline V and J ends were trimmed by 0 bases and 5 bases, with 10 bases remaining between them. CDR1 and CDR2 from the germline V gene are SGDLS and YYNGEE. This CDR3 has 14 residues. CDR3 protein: CASSVEGLGDTQYF. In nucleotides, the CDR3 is TGTGCCAGCAGCGTAGAGGGGTTAGGAGATACGCAGTATTTT.

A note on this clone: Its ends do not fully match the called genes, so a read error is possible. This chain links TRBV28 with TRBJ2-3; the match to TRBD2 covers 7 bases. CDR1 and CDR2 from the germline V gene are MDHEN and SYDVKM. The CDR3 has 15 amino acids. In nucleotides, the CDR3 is TGTGCCAGCAGTTTAAGGGCGACGGGGGGAGATGCGCAGTATTTT. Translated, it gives CASSLRATGGDAQYF.

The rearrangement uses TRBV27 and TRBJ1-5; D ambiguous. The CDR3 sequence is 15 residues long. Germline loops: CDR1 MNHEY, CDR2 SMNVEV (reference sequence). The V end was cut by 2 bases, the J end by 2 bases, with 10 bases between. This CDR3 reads CASSLMKPGNQPQHF. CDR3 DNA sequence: TGTGCCAGCAGTTTAATGAAACCGGGCAATCAGCCCCAGCATTTT.

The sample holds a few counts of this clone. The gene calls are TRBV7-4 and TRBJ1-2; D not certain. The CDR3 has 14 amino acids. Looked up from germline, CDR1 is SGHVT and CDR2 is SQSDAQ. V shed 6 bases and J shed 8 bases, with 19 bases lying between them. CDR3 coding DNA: TGTGCCAGCAGTTACGAGAGAGACCTGAGAGGCTACACCTTC. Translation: CASSYERDLRGYTF.

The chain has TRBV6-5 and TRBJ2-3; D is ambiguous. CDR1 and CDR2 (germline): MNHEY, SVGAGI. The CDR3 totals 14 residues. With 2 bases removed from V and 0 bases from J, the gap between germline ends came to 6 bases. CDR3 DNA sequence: TGTGCCAGCAGTTACGAGGCTAGCACAGATACGCAGTATTTT. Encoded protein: CASSYEASTDTQYF.

CDR3 sequence (DNA): TGCGCCAGCAGCCAATCCGGGTACAATGAGCAGTTCTTC. Its translation: CASSQSGYNEQFF. The chain couples TRBV4-1 to TRBJ2-1; D not certain. V lost 2 bases, J lost 4 bases, and 6 bases lay in between. This CDR3 spans 13 amino acids. Germline lookup yields CDR1 MGHRA and CDR2 YSYEKL.

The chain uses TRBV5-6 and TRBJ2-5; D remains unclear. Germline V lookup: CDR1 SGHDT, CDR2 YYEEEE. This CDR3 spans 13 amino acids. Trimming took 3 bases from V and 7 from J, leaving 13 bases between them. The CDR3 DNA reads TGTGCCAGCAGCTCCGACCAGGACGGGACCCAGTACTTC. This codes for CASSSDQDGTQYF.

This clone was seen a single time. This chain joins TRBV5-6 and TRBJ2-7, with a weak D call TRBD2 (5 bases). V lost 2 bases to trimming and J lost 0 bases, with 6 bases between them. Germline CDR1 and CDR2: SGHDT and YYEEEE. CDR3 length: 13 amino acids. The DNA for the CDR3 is TGTGCCAGCAGCTTAGGGAGCTCCTACGAGCAGTACTTC. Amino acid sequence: CASSLGSSYEQYF.

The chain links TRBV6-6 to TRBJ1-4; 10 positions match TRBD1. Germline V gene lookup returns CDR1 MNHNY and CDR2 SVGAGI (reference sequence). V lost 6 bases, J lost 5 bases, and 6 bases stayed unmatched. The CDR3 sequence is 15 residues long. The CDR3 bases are TGTGCCAGCAGAGCCGGACAGGGGGAAAATGAAAAACTGTTTTTT. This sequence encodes CASRAGQGENEKLFF.

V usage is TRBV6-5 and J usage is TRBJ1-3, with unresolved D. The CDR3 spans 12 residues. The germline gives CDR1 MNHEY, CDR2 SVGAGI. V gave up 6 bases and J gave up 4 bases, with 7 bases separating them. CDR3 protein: CASRPGGNTIYF. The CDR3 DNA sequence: TGTGCCAGCAGGCCTGGAGGAAACACCATATATTTT.

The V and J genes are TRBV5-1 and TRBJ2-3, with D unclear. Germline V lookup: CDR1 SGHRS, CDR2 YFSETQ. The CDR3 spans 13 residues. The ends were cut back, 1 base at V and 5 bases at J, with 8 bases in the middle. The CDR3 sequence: CASSLFSKDTQYF. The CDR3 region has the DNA TGCGCCAGCAGCTTGTTTAGTAAAGATACGCAGTATTTT.

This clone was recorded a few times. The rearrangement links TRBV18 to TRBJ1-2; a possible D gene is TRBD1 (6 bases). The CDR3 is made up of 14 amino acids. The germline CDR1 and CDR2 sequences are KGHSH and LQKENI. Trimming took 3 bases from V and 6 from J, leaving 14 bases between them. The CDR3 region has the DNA TGTGCCAGCTCACCTTTGATGGGGGCGGATGGCTACACCTTC. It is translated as CASSPLMGADGYTF.

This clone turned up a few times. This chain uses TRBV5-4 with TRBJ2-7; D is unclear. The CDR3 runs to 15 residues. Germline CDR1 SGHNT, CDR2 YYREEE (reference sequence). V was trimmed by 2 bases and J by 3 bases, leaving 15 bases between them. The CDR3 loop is CASSFMPAGDYEQYF. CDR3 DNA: TGTGCCAGCAGCTTCATGCCAGCAGGAGACTACGAGCAGTACTTC.

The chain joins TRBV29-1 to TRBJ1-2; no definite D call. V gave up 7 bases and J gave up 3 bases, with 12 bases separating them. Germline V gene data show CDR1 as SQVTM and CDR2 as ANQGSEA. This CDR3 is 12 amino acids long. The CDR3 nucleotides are TGCAGCGCCCCTCTCCGGGACTATGGCTACACCTTC. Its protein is CSAPLRDYGYTF. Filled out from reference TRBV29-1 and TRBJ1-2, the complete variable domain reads SAVISQKPSRDICQRGTSLTIQCQVDSQVTMMFWYRQQPGQSLTLIATANQGSEATYESGFVIDKFPISRPNLTFSTLTVSNMSPEDSSIYLCSAPLRDYGYTFGSGTRLTVV.

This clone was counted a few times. CDR3: CASSTRQHRDGYTF. DNA of the CDR3: TGTGCCAGCAGCACCCGACAGCACAGGGATGGCTACACCTTC. The rearrangement links TRBV4-2 to TRBJ1-2, with a tentative D call TRBD1 (6 bases). This CDR3 comprises 14 residues. The V end was cut by 5 bases, the J end by 6 bases, with 16 bases between. Germline loops: CDR1 LGHNA, CDR2 YNFKEQ.